The clone carrying this T cell receptor (beta chain) has a handful of counts. Its specificity is not known. RNA was extracted from bulk tissue without any cell sorting. More than 3 cm separated this lung sample from the edge of the tumor. CDR3 length equals 14 residues. Germline V gene sequence: CDR1 DFQATT, CDR2 SNEGSKA (reference sequence). With 4 bases removed from V and 7 bases from J, the gap between germline ends came to 19 bases. This entry comes from a study of tumor and adjacent non-tumor tissue in lung cancer. Study results and limitations: Normal lung showed higher cumulative top 100 clone frequency than tumor.

The library came from three nested PCR rounds adapted from ARM-PCR protocols. TCRdb analysed the multiplex PCR reads with MiXCR anew, one entry per CDR3 protein. The sample contains approximately 110,000 distinct CDR3 sequences, about 61% of which appear only once. The sample comprised distant non-tumor lung tissue. The rearrangement joins TRBV20-1 to TRBJ1-2; TRBD1 might be the D (6 bases). This clonotype was sampled from a man in his fifties or sixties with non-small cell lung cancer. The CDR3 region has the DNA TGCAGTGCTACCCCAGCGCGGGGGCTGGGTGGCTACACCTTC. Translated: CSATPARGLGGYTF.